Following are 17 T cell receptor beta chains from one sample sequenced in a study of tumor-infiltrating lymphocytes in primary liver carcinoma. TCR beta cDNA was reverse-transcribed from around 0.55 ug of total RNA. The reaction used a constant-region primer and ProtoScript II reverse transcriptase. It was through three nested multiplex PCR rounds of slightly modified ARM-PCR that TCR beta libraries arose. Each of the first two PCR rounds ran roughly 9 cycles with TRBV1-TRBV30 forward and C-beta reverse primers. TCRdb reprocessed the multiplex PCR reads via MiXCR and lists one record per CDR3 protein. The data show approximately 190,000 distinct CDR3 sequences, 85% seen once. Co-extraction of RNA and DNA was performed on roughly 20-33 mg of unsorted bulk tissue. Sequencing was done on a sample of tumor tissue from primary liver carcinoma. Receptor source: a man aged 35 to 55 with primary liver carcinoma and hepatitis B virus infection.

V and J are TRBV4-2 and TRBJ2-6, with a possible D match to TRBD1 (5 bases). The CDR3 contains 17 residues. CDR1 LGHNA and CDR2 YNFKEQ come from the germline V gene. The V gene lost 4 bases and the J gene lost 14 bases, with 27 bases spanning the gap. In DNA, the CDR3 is TGTGCCAGCAGCCGTCAGACAGATGGCTCTGAGGCCCACTTCCTGACTTTC. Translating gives CASSRQTDGSEAHFLTF.

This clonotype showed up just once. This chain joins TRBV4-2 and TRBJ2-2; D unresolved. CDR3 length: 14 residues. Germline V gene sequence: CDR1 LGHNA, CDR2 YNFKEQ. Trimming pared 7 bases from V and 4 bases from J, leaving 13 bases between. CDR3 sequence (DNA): TGTGCCAGCAACCCGGAACGTGCCACCGGGGAGCTGTTTTTT. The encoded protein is CASNPERATGELFF.

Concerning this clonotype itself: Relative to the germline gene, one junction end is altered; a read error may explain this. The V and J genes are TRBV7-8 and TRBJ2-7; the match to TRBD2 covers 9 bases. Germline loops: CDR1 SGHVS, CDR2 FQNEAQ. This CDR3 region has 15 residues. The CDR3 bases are TGTACCAGCAGCGCCAAGACTAGCGGCCCCTACGAGCAGTACTTT. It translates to CTSSAKTSGPYEQYF.

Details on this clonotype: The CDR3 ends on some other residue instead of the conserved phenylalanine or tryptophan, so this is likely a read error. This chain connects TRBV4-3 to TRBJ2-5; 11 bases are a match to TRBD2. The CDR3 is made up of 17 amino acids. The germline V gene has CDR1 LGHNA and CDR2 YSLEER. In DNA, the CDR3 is TGCGCCAGCAGGCAAGTGGCTAGCGGGAGGACTGGTGAGACCCAGTACTCC. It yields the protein CASRQVASGRTGETQYS.

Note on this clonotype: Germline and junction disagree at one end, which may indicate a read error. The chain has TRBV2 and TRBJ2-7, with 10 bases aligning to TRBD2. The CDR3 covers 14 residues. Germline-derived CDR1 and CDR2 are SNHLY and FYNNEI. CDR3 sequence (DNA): TGTGTCAGCAAGCGGGAGGGCCTCCCCTACGAGCAGTACTTC. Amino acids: CVSKREGLPYEQYF. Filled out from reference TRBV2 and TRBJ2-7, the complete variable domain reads EPEVTQTPSHQVTQMGQEVILRCVPISNHLYFYWYRQILGQKVEFLVSFYNNEISEKSEIFDDQFSVERPDGSNFTLKIRSTKLEDSAMYFCVSKREGLPYEQYFGPGTRLTVT.

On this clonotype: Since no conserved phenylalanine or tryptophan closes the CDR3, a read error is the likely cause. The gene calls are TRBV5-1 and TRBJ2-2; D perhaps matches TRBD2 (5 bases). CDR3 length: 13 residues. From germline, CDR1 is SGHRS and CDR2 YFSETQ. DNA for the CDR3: TGTGCCAGCGGAGCCACGAACACCGGGGAGCTGTTTGTT. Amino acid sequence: CASGATNTGELFV.

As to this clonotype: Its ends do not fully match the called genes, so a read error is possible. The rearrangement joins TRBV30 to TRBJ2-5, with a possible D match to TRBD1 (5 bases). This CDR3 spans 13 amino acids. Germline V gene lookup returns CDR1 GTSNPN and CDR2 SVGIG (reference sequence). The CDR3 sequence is CTCSKRSGETQYF. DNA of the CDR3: TGTACCTGTAGTAAGAGATCAGGGGAGACCCAGTACTTC. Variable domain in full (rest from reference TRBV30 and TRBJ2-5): SQTIHQWPATLVQPVGSPLSLECTVEGTSNPNLYWYRQAAGRGLQLLFYSVGIGQISSEVPQNLSASRPQDRQFILSSKKLLLSDSGFYLCTCSKRSGETQYFGPGTRLLVL.

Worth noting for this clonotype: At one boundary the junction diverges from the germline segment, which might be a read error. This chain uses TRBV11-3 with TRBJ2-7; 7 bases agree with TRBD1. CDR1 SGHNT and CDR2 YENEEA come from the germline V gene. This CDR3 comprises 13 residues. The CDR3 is CANSVGQSYEQYF. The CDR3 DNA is TGCGCCAACAGCGTGGGACAGTCCTACGAGCAGTATTTC.

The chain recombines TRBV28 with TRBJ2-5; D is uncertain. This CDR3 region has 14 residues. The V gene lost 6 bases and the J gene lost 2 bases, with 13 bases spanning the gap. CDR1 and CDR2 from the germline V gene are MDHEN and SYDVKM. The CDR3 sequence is CASRETAPQETQYF. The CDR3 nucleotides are TGTGCCAGCAGGGAAACGGCTCCACAAGAGACCCAGTACTTC. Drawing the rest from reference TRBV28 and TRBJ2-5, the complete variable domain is DVKVTQSSRYLVKRTGEKVFLECVQDMDHENMFWYRQDPGLGLRLIYFSYDVKMKEKGDIPEGYSVSREKKERFSLILESASTNQTSMYLCASRETAPQETQYFGPGTRLLVL.

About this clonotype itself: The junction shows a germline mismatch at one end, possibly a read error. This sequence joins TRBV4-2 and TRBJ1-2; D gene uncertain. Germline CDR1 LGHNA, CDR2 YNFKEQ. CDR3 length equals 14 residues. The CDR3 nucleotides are TGTGCCAGCGGCGCCCTTGATGGGAACAGTGGCTACACTTTC. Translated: CASGALDGNSGYTF.

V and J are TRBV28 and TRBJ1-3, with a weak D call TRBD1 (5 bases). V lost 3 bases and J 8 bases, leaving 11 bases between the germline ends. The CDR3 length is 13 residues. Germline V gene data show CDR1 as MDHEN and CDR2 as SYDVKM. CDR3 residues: CASSFSGNYTIYF. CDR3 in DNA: TGTGCCAGCAGTTTTTCAGGGAATTACACCATATATTTT.

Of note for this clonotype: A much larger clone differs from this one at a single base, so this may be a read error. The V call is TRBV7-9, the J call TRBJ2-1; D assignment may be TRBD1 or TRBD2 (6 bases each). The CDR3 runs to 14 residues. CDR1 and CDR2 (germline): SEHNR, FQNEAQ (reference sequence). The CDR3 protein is CANSLTGTYNEQFF. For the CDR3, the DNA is TGTGCCAACAGCTTAACAGGGACTTACAATGAGCAGTTCTTC. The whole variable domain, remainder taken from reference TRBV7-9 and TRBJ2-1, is DTGVSQNPRHKITKRGQNVTFRCDPISEHNRLYWYRQTLGQGPEFLTYFQNEAQLEKSRLLSDRFSAERPKGSFSTLEIQRTEQGDSAMYLCANSLTGTYNEQFFGPGTRLTVL.

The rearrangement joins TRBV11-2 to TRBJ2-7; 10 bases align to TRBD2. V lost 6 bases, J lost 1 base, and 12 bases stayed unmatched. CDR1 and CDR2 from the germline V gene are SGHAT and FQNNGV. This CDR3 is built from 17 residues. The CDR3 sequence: CASRQELAGRWSYEQYF. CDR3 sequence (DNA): TGTGCCAGCAGACAAGAACTAGCGGGAAGATGGTCCTACGAGCAGTACTTC.

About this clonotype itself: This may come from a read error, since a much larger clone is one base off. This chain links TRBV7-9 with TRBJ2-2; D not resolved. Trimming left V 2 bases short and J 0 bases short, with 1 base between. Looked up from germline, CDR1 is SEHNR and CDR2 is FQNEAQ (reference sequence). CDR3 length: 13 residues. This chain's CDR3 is CASSLSNTGELFF. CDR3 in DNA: TGTGCCAGCAGCTTATCGAACACCGGGGAGCTGTTTTTT. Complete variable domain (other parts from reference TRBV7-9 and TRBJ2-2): DTGVSQNPRHKITKRGQNVTFRCDPISEHNRLYWYRQTLGQGPEFLTYFQNEAQLEKSRLLSDRFSAERPKGSFSTLEIQRTEQGDSAMYLCASSLSNTGELFFGEGSRLTVL.

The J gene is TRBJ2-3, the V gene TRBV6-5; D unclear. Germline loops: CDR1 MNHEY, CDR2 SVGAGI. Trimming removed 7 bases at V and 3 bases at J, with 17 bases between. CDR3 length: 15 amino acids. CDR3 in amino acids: CASNPELVGTDTQYF. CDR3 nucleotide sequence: TGTGCCAGCAACCCAGAGCTAGTGGGAACAGATACGCAGTATTTT.

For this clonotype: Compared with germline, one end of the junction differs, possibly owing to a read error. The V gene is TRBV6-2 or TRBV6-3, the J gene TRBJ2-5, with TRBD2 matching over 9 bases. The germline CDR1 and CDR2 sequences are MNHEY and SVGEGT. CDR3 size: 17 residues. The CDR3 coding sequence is TGTGCCAGCGGTTATGGTGAAGCGGGAGGATGGGGAGAGACCCAGTACTTC. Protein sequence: CASGYGEAGGWGETQYF.

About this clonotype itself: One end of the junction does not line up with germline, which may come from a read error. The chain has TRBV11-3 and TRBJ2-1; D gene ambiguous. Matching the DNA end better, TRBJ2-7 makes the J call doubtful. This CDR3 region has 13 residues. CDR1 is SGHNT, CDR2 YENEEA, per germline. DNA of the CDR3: TGTGCCTGCAGCTTAGATAGCAGTAATGAGCAGTACTTC. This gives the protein CACSLDSSNEQYF.